A single sample gave rise to the 23 T cell receptor beta chains below, sequenced in a study of T cells in Graves' hyperthyroidism and ophthalmopathy. Amplification yielded TCR beta CDR3 regions, with RNA transcripts as the source. HTBI primers drove first-round RT-PCR of the TCR CDR3. TCRdb re-analysed the multiplex PCR reads in MiXCR, keeping a single row per CDR3 protein. Altogether roughly 600,000 distinct CDR3 sequences are present, about 15% being singletons, with the ten largest covering about an eighth. The specimen was blood. The receptors were gathered from a woman between 50 and 59 years old with Graves' ophthalmopathy.

The table lists this clonotype with a few counts. V usage is TRBV29-1 and J usage is TRBJ2-2; 8 nucleotides match TRBD1. The length of the CDR3 is 15 residues. Looked up from germline, CDR1 is SQVTM and CDR2 is ANQGSEA. V was clipped by 2 bases and J by 1 base; unmatched bases: 3. CDR3 DNA sequence: TGCAGCGTTGAACACAGGGGGAGGAACACCGGGGAGCTGTTTTTT. This sequence encodes CSVEHRGRNTGELFF.

The gene calls are TRBV4-3 and TRBJ2-6; TRBD2 is a possible D gene (6 bases). Trimming took off 4 bases at V and 0 bases at J, with 13 bases between the two ends. Germline CDR1 reads LGHNA; CDR2 reads YSLEER. CDR3 size: 17 residues. The CDR3 region has the DNA TGCGCCAGCAGCCCCCAAGGGACTCGCTCTGGGGCCAACGTCCTGACTTTC. This encodes CASSPQGTRSGANVLTF.

This clonotype was found a few times. The chain uses TRBV5-8 and TRBJ2-2, with 11 bases aligning to TRBD2. CDR1 SGHTS and CDR2 YDEGEE come from the germline V gene. This CDR3 contains 16 residues. V lost 4 bases, J lost 6 bases, and 8 bases stayed unmatched. CDR3 DNA sequence: TGTGCCAGCAGCCCAGTAGCGGGAGGGGTAGCCGGGGAGCTGTTTTTT. This encodes CASSPVAGGVAGELFF.

This clonotype turned up a few times. The genes are TRBV29-1 and TRBJ1-2; D remains unclear. Trimming cost V 2 bases and J 2 bases, with 6 bases left between them. Germline CDR1 and CDR2: SQVTM and ANQGSEA. The CDR3 sequence is 12 residues long. The CDR3 sequence is CSVEWRNYGYTF. The CDR3 DNA reads as TGCAGCGTTGAATGGCGGAACTATGGCTACACCTTC. Together with reference TRBV29-1 and TRBJ1-2, the CDR3 gives the full variable domain: SAVISQKPSRDICQRGTSLTIQCQVDSQVTMMFWYRQQPGQSLTLIATANQGSEATYESGFVIDKFPISRPNLTFSTLTVSNMSPEDSSIYLCSVEWRNYGYTFGSGTRLTVV.

The sample holds many counts of this clonotype. The chain recombines TRBV5-8 with TRBJ2-5, with no clear D. The ends were cut back, 0 bases at V and 5 bases at J, with 11 bases in the middle. The length of the CDR3 is 14 residues. Germline-derived CDR1 and CDR2 are SGHTS and YDEGEE. For the CDR3, the DNA is TGTGCCAGCAGCTTGGCGGTAGGACGGGAGACCCAGTACTTC. It yields the protein CASSLAVGRETQYF.

A remark on this clonotype: One end of the junction does not line up with germline, which may come from a read error. V is TRBV18 and J is TRBJ2-1; TRBD2 aligns across 9 bases. From germline, CDR1 is KGHSH and CDR2 LQKENI. CDR3 length: 16 residues. In DNA, the CDR3 is TGTGCCAGCTCACCCCCTAGCGGGATTGGTTTCAATGAGCAGCTCTTC. It specifies CASSPPSGIGFNEQLF.

This clonotype has ten or more counts. The rearrangement links TRBV28 to TRBJ2-5, with 9 bases aligning to TRBD1. V was clipped by 6 bases and J by 5 bases; unmatched bases: 10. Germline V CDR1 and CDR2: MDHEN, SYDVKM. The CDR3 covers 15 residues. For the CDR3, the DNA is TGTGCCAGCAGACCTCGGGACAGGGCTTGGGAGACCCAGTACTTC. Translation gives CASRPRDRAWETQYF.

J is TRBJ1-6 and V is TRBV7-8, with 9 bases matching TRBD1. Germline V gene lookup returns CDR1 SGHVS and CDR2 FQNEAQ. After removal of 3 bases from V and 7 bases from J, the junction contained 4 bases not matched to a gene. The CDR3 covers 15 residues. CDR3 region: CASSFGTGMNSPLHF. CDR3 coding DNA: TGTGCCAGCAGCTTCGGGACAGGGATGAATTCACCCCTCCACTTT. The variable domain in full, with the rest retrieved from reference TRBV7-8 and TRBJ1-6, is GAGVSQSPRYKVAKRGQDVALRCDPISGHVSLFWYQQALGQGPEFLTYFQNEAQLDKSGLPSDRFFAERPEGSVSTLKIQRTQQEDSAVYLCASSFGTGMNSPLHFGNGTRLTVT.

This clonotype was found a few times. V usage is TRBV6-5 and J usage is TRBJ2-1; TRBD2 matches at 7 bases. The CDR3 is 16 amino acids. Germline trimming cut 0 bases from V and 0 bases from J; bases unmatched to any gene: 2. Germline V gives CDR1 MNHEY, CDR2 SVGAGI. Here the CDR3 DNA reads TGTGCCAGCAGTTACTCGGCGGGAGACTCCTACAATGAGCAGTTCTTC. Amino acid sequence: CASSYSAGDSYNEQFF.

This clonotype appeared a few times. The V call is TRBV20-1, the J call TRBJ1-1; maybe TRBD1 (5 bases). This CDR3 is built from 12 residues. V was pared by 3 bases and J by 5 bases, with 10 bases between. Germline CDR1 is DFQATT and CDR2 is SNEGSKA (reference sequence). CDR3 amino acids: CSARQGWTEAFF. The CDR3 DNA reads TGCAGTGCTAGGCAGGGTTGGACTGAAGCTTTCTTT.

This clonotype was seen repeatedly, ten times or more. This chain links TRBV6-1 with TRBJ1-2; D possibly corresponds to TRBD1 (6 bases). The ends were cut back, 6 bases at V and 1 base at J, with 15 bases in the middle. The CDR3 length is 15 residues. CDR1 is MNHNS and CDR2 is SASEGT in the germline V gene. The DNA for the CDR3 is TGTGCCAGCAGCCCCTTAGGGACATATAACTATGGCTACACCTTC. This translates into CASSPLGTYNYGYTF.

This clonotype was seen many times. The V call is TRBV7-9, the J call TRBJ2-5; D remains ambiguous. The germline gives CDR1 SEHNR, CDR2 FQNEAQ (reference sequence). Trimming removed 0 bases from V and 5 bases from J, with 10 bases in between. CDR3 length equals 14 residues. The chain's CDR3 is CASSLALGTETQYF. The CDR3 bases are TGTGCCAGCAGCTTAGCGTTGGGTACGGAGACCCAGTACTTC.

The genes are TRBV6-2 or TRBV6-3 and TRBJ2-2; TRBD1 matches at 8 bases. This CDR3 has 14 residues. With 4 bases clipped from V and 6 bases from J, the junction kept 4 bases outside the gene matches. The germline CDR1 and CDR2 sequences are MNHEY and SVGEGT. The CDR3: CASSSTGGSGELFF. In DNA form, the CDR3 reads TGTGCCAGCAGTTCCACAGGGGGTTCCGGGGAGCTGTTTTTT.

This clonotype was observed at least ten times. V usage is TRBV7-9 and J usage is TRBJ2-7, with TRBD1 matching over 12 bases. This CDR3 has 15 amino acids. Germline CDR1 SEHNR, CDR2 FQNEAQ (reference sequence). Trimming at V came to 5 bases and at J to 2 bases, leaving 4 bases not matched to a gene. CDR3 sequence (DNA): TGTGCCAGCAGCATCGGGACAGGGGGCCCCTACGAGCAGTACTTC. Translation: CASSIGTGGPYEQYF. Full variable domain (outside the CDR3, taken from reference TRBV7-9 and TRBJ2-7): DTGVSQNPRHKITKRGQNVTFRCDPISEHNRLYWYRQTLGQGPEFLTYFQNEAQLEKSRLLSDRFSAERPKGSFSTLEIQRTEQGDSAMYLCASSIGTGGPYEQYFGPGTRLTVT.

This rearrangement joins TRBV20-1 to TRBJ1-2; a weak D match, TRBD1 (5 bases). CDR1 and CDR2 (germline): DFQATT, SNEGSKA (reference sequence). The V end lost 1 base, the J end lost 6 bases, and 21 bases lay between the germline ends. The CDR3 has 16 residues. This CDR3 reads CSARAGKGLRVDGYTF. In DNA, the CDR3 is TGCAGTGCTAGAGCAGGGAAGGGGCTCAGGGTCGATGGCTACACCTTC.

This clonotype was recorded a few times. The V and J genes are TRBV27 and TRBJ2-7; 7 nucleotides align to TRBD2. Trimming removed 0 bases from V and 1 base from J; junction bases left unmatched: 3. This CDR3 contains 15 residues. Germline V gene lookup returns CDR1 MNHEY and CDR2 SMNVEV (reference sequence). CDR3 in amino acids: CASSLSRGGSYEQYF. The CDR3 bases are TGTGCCAGCAGTTTATCCCGCGGGGGATCCTACGAGCAGTACTTC.

This clonotype has more than one count but fewer than ten. V gene TRBV6-2 or TRBV6-3 combines with J gene TRBJ1-6; possible D gene TRBD1, 6 bases. V lost 6 bases and J lost 14, with 11 bases in between. The CDR3 sequence is 11 residues long. Germline V gene data show CDR1 as MNHEY and CDR2 as SVGEGT. The CDR3 reads CASSRGQSLHF. The CDR3 nucleotides read TGTGCCAGCAGCCGCGGACAGTCCCTCCACTTT.

This clonotype turned up a few times. The chain combines TRBV24-1 with TRBJ2-1; D call uncertain. There are 13 residues in the CDR3. The V end lost 5 bases, the J end lost 6 bases, and 10 bases lay between the germline ends. Germline lookup yields CDR1 KGHDR and CDR2 SFDVKD. The CDR3 is CATSGLDGNEQFF. The CDR3 DNA reads as TGTGCCACCAGTGGTCTGGACGGCAATGAGCAGTTCTTC.

This clonotype occurred a few times. The J gene is TRBJ2-1, the V gene TRBV10-1; 8 bases line up with TRBD2. The CDR3 is made up of 12 amino acids. The V gene's germline CDR1 is WNHNN and CDR2 SYGVQD (reference sequence). V lost 6 bases, J lost 14 bases, and 9 bases stayed unmatched. For the CDR3, the DNA is TGCGCCAGCAGGGAACTAGCGGTTACTAAGTTCTTC. It codes for CASRELAVTKFF.

CDR3 sequence reads: CSVVLGNQETQYF. The DNA for the CDR3 is TGCAGCGTTGTTTTAGGGAATCAAGAGACCCAGTACTTC. The V gene is TRBV29-1, the J gene TRBJ2-5, with D hard to call. Germline V gene data show CDR1 as SQVTM and CDR2 as ANQGSEA. The CDR3 sequence is 13 residues long. Trimming pared 4 bases from V and 2 bases from J, leaving 11 bases between.

The V call is TRBV4-3, the J call TRBJ1-2, with D unclear. Germline loops: CDR1 LGHNA, CDR2 YSLEER. The CDR3 consists of 15 residues. V lost 0 bases to trimming and J lost 5 bases, with 13 bases between them. The DNA of the CDR3 is TGCGCCAGCAGCCAAGATCGTAGTAACAGTTATGGCTACACCTTC. Translating it yields CASSQDRSNSYGYTF.

The table lists this clonotype with many counts. V is TRBV20-1 and J is TRBJ2-7; a possible D gene is TRBD2 (5 bases). V lost 5 bases and J 4 bases, leaving 15 bases between the germline ends. This CDR3 comprises 13 residues. CDR1 and CDR2 (germline): DFQATT, SNEGSKA (reference sequence). DNA of the CDR3: TGCAGTGCTTGGACGATCCGAGGGTACGAGCAGTACTTC. It codes for CSAWTIRGYEQYF.

This clonotype was recorded many times. The V call is TRBV7-9, the J call TRBJ2-1; D might be TRBD1 (6 bases). Trimming pared 5 bases from V and 4 bases from J, leaving 12 bases between. Per germline, CDR1 SEHNR and CDR2 FQNEAQ (reference sequence). CDR3 length: 14 residues. The CDR3 protein is CASSLQGLYNEQFF. The CDR3 region has the DNA TGTGCCAGCAGCCTACAGGGTTTATACAATGAGCAGTTCTTC.